Presented here are 10 T cell receptor beta chains from one specimen sequenced in a study of neurological immune-mediated disorders. TCRdb reprocessed the 5' RACE reads via MiXCR and lists one record per CDR3 protein. The sample records about 22,000 distinct CDR3 sequences, less than 11% being singletons. The sequencing sample was made of PBMCs. The receptors here all came from a woman aged 60 to 75 with HTLV-1-associated myelopathy (HAM/TSP).

V is TRBV4-2 and J is TRBJ2-7; 11 nucleotides line up with TRBD1. Germline assignment: CDR1 LGHNA and CDR2 YNFKEQ. The CDR3 runs 15 residues. J was trimmed by 4 bases and V by 6 bases; bases with no gene match: 8. The CDR3 DNA sequence: TGTGCCAGCAGTACTTTCGGGACAGGGGGATACGAGCAGTACTTC. Translation: CASSTFGTGGYEQYF.

This clonotype was recorded many times. The rearrangement uses TRBV20-1 and TRBJ2-7; TRBD1 agrees at 7 bases. V shed 6 bases and J 3 bases; nucleotides not matched to a gene: 8. The germline CDR1 and CDR2 sequences are DFQATT and SNEGSKA (reference sequence). The CDR3 runs to 13 residues. CDR3 DNA sequence: TGCAGTGCAGAGACAGGGTCGAGCTACGAGCAGTACTTC. This sequence encodes CSAETGSSYEQYF.

This clonotype came up many times. The chain couples TRBV6-6 to TRBJ1-4; 8 bases align to TRBD1. This CDR3 is 16 amino acids long. CDR1 is MNHNY, CDR2 SVGAGI, per germline (reference sequence). After removal of 3 bases from V and 9 bases from J, the junction contained 12 bases not matched to a gene. CDR3 region: CASSYTDRGGMKKLFF. CDR3 in DNA: TGTGCCAGCAGTTATACCGACAGGGGTGGAATGAAAAAACTGTTTTTT.

In its sample, this clonotype was seen many times. The genes are TRBV10-3 and TRBJ2-7, with D uncertain. The V gene's germline CDR1 is ENHRY and CDR2 SYGVKD. This CDR3 spans 15 amino acids. V was clipped by 0 bases and J by 0 bases, with 9 bases between them. CDR3 bases: TGTGCCATCAGTGAGTCGGTCAGGAACTCCTACGAGCAGTACTTC. This encodes CAISESVRNSYEQYF.

This clonotype was seen repeatedly, ten times or more. The chain links TRBV20-1 to TRBJ2-5; 12 nucleotides agree with TRBD2. The CDR3 is made up of 17 amino acids. The V gene end was trimmed by 3 bases and the J gene end by 1 base; junction bases not matched to a gene: 9. Germline V lookup: CDR1 DFQATT, CDR2 SNEGSKA (reference sequence). CDR3 residues: CSASASGGAGGQETQYF. CDR3 DNA sequence: TGCAGTGCTAGCGCTAGCGGGGGGGCCGGTGGCCAAGAGACCCAGTACTTC.

This clonotype was counted many times. The gene calls are TRBV5-1 and TRBJ1-3; possible D gene TRBD1, 5 bases. The CDR3 extends over 15 amino acids. The ends were cut back, 0 bases at V and 3 bases at J, with 10 bases in the middle. CDR1 SGHRS and CDR2 YFSETQ come from the germline V gene. CDR3 in DNA: TGCGCCAGCAGCTTGGACGGGACGCGTGGAAACACCATATATTTT. Translated, it gives CASSLDGTRGNTIYF.

The chain uses TRBV2 and TRBJ1-1, with 7 bases that match TRBD1. Germline CDR1 is SNHLY and CDR2 is FYNNEI. V trimming: 6 bases; J trimming: 3 bases; junction bases outside the gene matches: 7. This CDR3 is built from 14 residues. CDR3 in amino acids: CASRNRGGYTEAFF. DNA of the CDR3: TGTGCCAGCAGGAACAGGGGTGGGTACACTGAAGCTTTCTTT.

This clonotype was recorded at least ten times. The J gene is TRBJ2-2, the V gene TRBV10-3; no clear D. Trimming pared 8 bases from V and 2 bases from J, leaving 12 bases between. Germline V gene sequence: CDR1 ENHRY, CDR2 SYGVKD. The CDR3 sequence is 14 residues long. The chain's CDR3 is CAIGERANTGELFF. In DNA, the CDR3 is TGTGCCATCGGGGAACGGGCCAACACCGGGGAGCTGTTTTTT.

This clonotype has at least ten counts. The chain uses TRBV5-1 and TRBJ2-1; no clear D. The V gene's germline CDR1 is SGHRS and CDR2 YFSETQ. Trimming removed 4 bases at V and 1 base at J, with 9 bases between. This CDR3 has 14 residues. In DNA, the CDR3 is TGCGCCAGCAGCCCGAGTGCTTCCTACAATGAGCAGTTCTTC. This gives the protein CASSPSASYNEQFF.

This clonotype was counted only a few times. The gene calls are TRBV20-1 and TRBJ2-1, with 10 bases identical to TRBD2. Germline V gene lookup returns CDR1 DFQATT and CDR2 SNEGSKA (reference sequence). Unmatched junction bases numbered 5, after V lost 3 bases and J lost 6 bases. The CDR3 is 14 residues long. CDR3 protein: CSARSGGAANEQFF. CDR3 sequence (DNA): TGCAGTGCTAGGAGCGGGGGGGCGGCCAATGAGCAGTTCTTC.